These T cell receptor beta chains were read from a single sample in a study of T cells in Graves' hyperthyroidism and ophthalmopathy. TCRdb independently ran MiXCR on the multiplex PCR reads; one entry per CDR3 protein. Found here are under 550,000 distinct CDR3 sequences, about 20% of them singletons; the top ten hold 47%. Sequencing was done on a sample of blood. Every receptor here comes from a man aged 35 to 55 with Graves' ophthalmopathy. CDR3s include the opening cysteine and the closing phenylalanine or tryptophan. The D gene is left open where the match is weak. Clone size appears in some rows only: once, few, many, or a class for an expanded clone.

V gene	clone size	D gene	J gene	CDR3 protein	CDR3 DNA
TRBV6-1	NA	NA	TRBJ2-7	CASSLRDTDYEQYF	TGTGCCAGCAGCCTCCGGGACACCGACTACGAGCAGTACTTC
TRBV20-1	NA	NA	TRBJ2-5	CSAPRLQGTETQYF	TGCAGTGCCCCTAGACTACAGGGTACCGAGACCCAGTACTTC
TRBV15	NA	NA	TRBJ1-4	CATSMGLLGQNEKLFF	TGTGCCACCAGCATGGGGTTATTAGGGCAAAATGAAAAACTGTTTTTT
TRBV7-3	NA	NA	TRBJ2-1	CASSSSGHRNEQFF	TGTGCCAGCAGCTCCTCGGGACATCGCAATGAGCAGTTCTTC
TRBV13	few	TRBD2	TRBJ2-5	CASSNGLAGVWYQETQYF	TGTGCCAGCAGCAATGGACTAGCGGGAGTCTGGTACCAAGAGACCCAGTACTTC
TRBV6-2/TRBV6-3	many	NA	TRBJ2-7	CASRGSIGTYEQYF	TGTGCCAGCCGAGGATCTATAGGCACCTACGAGCAGTACTTC
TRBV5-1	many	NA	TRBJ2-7	CASSLDAVYEQYF	TGCGCCAGCAGCTTGGACGCGGTTTACGAGCAGTACTTC
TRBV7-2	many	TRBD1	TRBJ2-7	CASSQRGQGSGEQYF	TGTGCCAGCAGCCAACGGGGACAGGGATCGGGGGAGCAGTACTTC
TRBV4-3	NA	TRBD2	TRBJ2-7	CASSQTGGRSYEQYF	TGCGCCAGCAGCCAAACGGGAGGCCGCTCCTACGAGCAGTACTTC
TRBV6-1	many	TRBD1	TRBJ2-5	CASSFTGDQVTQYF	TGTGCCAGCAGTTTTACAGGGGATCAAGTGACCCAGTACTTC